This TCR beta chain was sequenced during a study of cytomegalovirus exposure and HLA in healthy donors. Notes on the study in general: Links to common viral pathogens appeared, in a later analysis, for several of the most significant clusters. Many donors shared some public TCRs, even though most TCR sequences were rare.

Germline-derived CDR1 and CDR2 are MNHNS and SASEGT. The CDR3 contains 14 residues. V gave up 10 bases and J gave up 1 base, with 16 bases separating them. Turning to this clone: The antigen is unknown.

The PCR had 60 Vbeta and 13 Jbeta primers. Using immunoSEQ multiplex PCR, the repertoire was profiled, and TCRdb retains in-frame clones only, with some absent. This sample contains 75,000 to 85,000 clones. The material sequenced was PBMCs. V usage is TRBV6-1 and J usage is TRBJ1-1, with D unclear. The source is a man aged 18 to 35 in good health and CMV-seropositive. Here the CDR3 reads CATETSRQNTEAFF. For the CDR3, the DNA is TGTGCCACCGAAACTTCACGACAGAACACTGAAGCTTTCTTT.